A single sample gave rise to the 6 T cell receptor beta chains below, sequenced in a study of T and B cells in COVID-19 patients. From blood, about 240-500 ng of genomic DNA served as TRB template. BIOMED2 TRB-A/B primer pools were used in multiplex TRB PCR. TCRdb re-analysed the multiplex PCR reads in MiXCR, keeping a single row per CDR3 protein. The sample has 4,000 to 5,500 distinct CDR3 sequences; 20% to 25% are singletons. Specimen: blood. The receptors here all came from a human donor with active COVID-19.

This clonotype was seen a few times. V usage is TRBV20-1 and J usage is TRBJ2-3; perhaps TRBD2 as D (6 bases). Looked up from germline, CDR1 is DFQATT and CDR2 is SNEGSKA (reference sequence). The CDR3 consists of 12 residues. Trimming cost V 5 bases and J 6 bases, with 12 bases left between them. The CDR3 DNA is TGCAGTGCTGCACGGGGGTCGGATACGCAGTATTTT. Encoded protein: CSAARGSDTQYF.

In this sample, this clonotype is medium-sized (0.01 to 0.1%). The V call is TRBV27, the J call TRBJ2-5; 10 bases match TRBD2. Germline V gene data show CDR1 as MNHEY and CDR2 as SMNVEV (reference sequence). The V segment lost 4 bases and the J segment 5 bases; nucleotides outside the gene matches: 16. This CDR3 has 18 residues. CDR3 sequence (DNA): TGTGCCAGCAGTTCCGATCCGGGACTAGCGAGTTGGCGGGAGACCCAGTACTTC. This codes for CASSSDPGLASWRETQYF.

The gene calls are TRBV7-2 and TRBJ1-1; D uncertain. The germline V gene encodes CDR1 SGHTA and CDR2 FQGNSA. V gave up 2 bases and J gave up 1 base, with 8 bases separating them. The CDR3 extends over 14 amino acids. CDR3 in amino acids: CASSLSPQNTEAFF. Here the CDR3 DNA reads TGTGCCAGCAGCTTATCCCCCCAGAACACTGAAGCTTTCTTT.

This clonotype ranks as medium-sized. The chain has TRBV6-2 or TRBV6-3 and TRBJ2-1; D not certain. The CDR3 loop spans 18 amino acids. Per the germline V gene, CDR1 is MNHEY and CDR2 is SVGEGT. Trimming took 0 bases from V and 0 from J, leaving 15 bases between them. Here the CDR3 DNA reads TGTGCCAGCAGTTACTCGATCGTCCCTCACAGCTCCTACAATGAGCAGTTCTTC. Translated: CASSYSIVPHSSYNEQFF.

This clonotype counts as medium-sized. The chain is built from TRBV6-5 and TRBJ2-7; D possibly matches TRBD1 or TRBD2 (5 bases each). The V end was cut by 3 bases, the J end by 0 bases, with 12 bases between. The V gene's germline CDR1 is MNHEY and CDR2 SVGAGI. CDR3 length equals 15 residues. Written as DNA, the CDR3 is TGTGCCAGCAGTTATCTCGGGGCAAGCTCCTACGAGCAGTACTTC. This gives the protein CASSYLGASSYEQYF.

This clonotype counts as medium-sized. The V and J genes are TRBV18 and TRBJ2-6, with unresolved D. Germline V lookup: CDR1 KGHSH, CDR2 LQKENI. The CDR3 runs to 15 residues. The germline V and J ends were trimmed by 2 bases and 4 bases, with 9 bases remaining between them. The CDR3 DNA sequence: TGTGCCAGCTCACCAGGGGAAGTCGGGGCCAACGTCCTGACTTTC. Protein product: CASSPGEVGANVLTF.